The 8 T cell receptor beta chains below were found in one sample sequenced in a study of blood T cells in healthy people across ages. Alongside a J-beta primer mix, a sample-barcoded 5' primer served in a second PCR lasting roughly 6 to 11 cycles. TCRdb used MiXCR to reprocess the 5' RACE reads, holding one entry per CDR3 protein. The data contain fewer than 2,000,000 distinct CDR3 sequences, around 42% of them singletons. Input material: blood. The receptor set was obtained from a human donor in good health.

The chain recombines TRBV7-9 with TRBJ2-1; 13 bases line up with TRBD2. The V and J ends lost 6 bases and 9 bases, in that order; junction bases with no gene match: 5. In germline, CDR1 is SEHNR, CDR2 FQNEAQ (reference sequence). The CDR3 is made up of 14 amino acids. The CDR3 DNA sequence: TGTGCCAGCAGACCCGGACTAGCGGGGGTTGAGCAGTTCTTC. Protein sequence: CASRPGLAGVEQFF.

J is TRBJ1-2 and V is TRBV15; possibly TRBD1 for D (6 bases). V was clipped by 8 bases and J by 0 bases, with 13 bases between them. Germline-derived CDR1 and CDR2 are LNHNV and YYDKDF (reference sequence). There are 14 residues in the CDR3. CDR3 bases: TGTGCCACCCGATCCGGGACATCTAACTATGGCTACACCTTC. Translated, it gives CATRSGTSNYGYTF. The full variable domain, with the rest looked up from reference TRBV15 and TRBJ1-2, is DAMVIQNPRYQVTQFGKPVTLSCSQTLNHNVMYWYQQKSSQAPKLLFHYYDKDFNNEADTPDNFQSRRPNTSFCFLDIRSPGLGDTAMYLCATRSGTSNYGYTFGSGTRLTVV.

The chain has TRBV4-3 and TRBJ1-6, with D unclear. Germline CDR1 is LGHNA and CDR2 is YSLEER. This CDR3 has 15 residues. The germline V and J ends were trimmed by 0 bases and 7 bases, with 10 bases remaining between them. The CDR3 DNA reads as TGCGCCAGCAGCCAAGACCGGGGTACCAATTCACCCCTCCACTTT. Protein: CASSQDRGTNSPLHF.

Only a few counts were recorded for this clonotype. J is TRBJ2-5 and V is TRBV6-2 or TRBV6-3, with TRBD1 matching over 9 bases. V shed 6 bases, J shed 2 bases, and the junction held 7 bases outside the gene matches. CDR3 length: 15 residues. CDR1 is MNHEY, CDR2 SVGEGT, per germline. CDR3 region: CASRGRGQGQETQYF. DNA for the CDR3: TGTGCCAGCAGGGGGCGGGGACAGGGACAAGAGACCCAGTACTTC.

Here the CDR3 reads CASSLTGRRGGYTF. DNA for the CDR3: TGTGCCAGCAGCTTAACAGGACGAAGGGGGGGCTACACCTTC. The rearrangement joins TRBV7-2 to TRBJ1-2; perhaps TRBD1 as D (6 bases). Looked up from germline, CDR1 is SGHTA and CDR2 is FQGNSA. V was shortened by 2 bases and J by 8 bases, with 15 bases between the two germline ends. The CDR3 spans 14 residues. Full variable domain (rest looked up from reference TRBV7-2 and TRBJ1-2): GAGVSQSPSNKVTEKGKDVELRCDPISGHTALYWYRQSLGQGLEFLIYFQGNSAPDKSGLPSDRFSAERTGGSVSTLTIQRTQQEDSAVYLCASSLTGRRGGYTFGSGTRLTVV.

Worth noting for this clonotype: An end of the junction does not agree with germline; a read error may underlie this. This chain uses TRBV9 with TRBJ2-5; 7 nucleotides agree with TRBD1. Germline V gene lookup returns CDR1 SGDLS and CDR2 YYNGEE. CDR3 length: 14 residues. This CDR3 is CARSVGDSEETQYF. In DNA, the CDR3 is TGTGCCCGCAGCGTAGGGGACAGTGAAGAGACCCAGTACTTC.

This clonotype appeared a few times. The gene calls are TRBV11-2 and TRBJ2-1; 11 bases are a match to TRBD1. This CDR3 spans 14 amino acids. Per germline, CDR1 SGHAT and CDR2 FQNNGV. Germline trimming cut 7 bases from V and 8 bases from J; bases unmatched to any gene: 7. The DNA of the CDR3 is TGTGCCAGCAACCTGGACAGGGGGCACGATGAGCAGTTCTTC. Translated: CASNLDRGHDEQFF.

In nucleotides, the CDR3 is TGCGCCAGCAGCCAAGACAACCTGGGGAGGGGGCTCACTGGCTACACCTTC. The encoded protein is CASSQDNLGRGLTGYTF. This chain joins TRBV4-3 and TRBJ1-2, with 7 bases identical to TRBD1. CDR1 is LGHNA and CDR2 is YSLEER in the germline V gene. V lost 0 bases and J lost 7; bases outside the gene matches: 14. There are 17 residues in the CDR3.